One sample yielded the 20 T cell receptor beta chains listed below, sequenced in a study of beta chain features in type 1 diabetes. Study-wide points: The study found moderately but significantly shorter TCRB CDR3s in all four CD4+ subsets of Type 1 diabetes patients.

For these TCRs, the target antigens are not known. All of the isolated RNA was reverse transcribed, so expressed TCRB transcripts were sequenced. Some clones are missing from TCRdb's copy, which holds only in-frame ones; the method was immunoSEQ multiplex PCR. The data contain 600,000 to 700,000 clones, about an eighth of them singletons. The sample consisted of naive CD4+ T cells from blood. These TCRs come from a man aged 18 to 29 with type 1 diabetes.

This clone was recorded at least ten times. Other DNA sequences in this specimen translate into the identical CDR3. The chain uses TRBV30 and TRBJ1-2; D gene unclear. V lost 0 bases, J lost 5 bases, and 7 bases lay in between. The germline CDR1 and CDR2 sequences are GTSNPN and SVGIG (reference sequence). This CDR3 is built from 12 residues. CDR3 amino acids: CAWSVTEYGYTF. In DNA form, the CDR3 reads TGTGCCTGGAGTGTGACTGAATATGGCTACACCTTC.

This clone was picked up a small number of times. The gene calls are TRBV30 and TRBJ2-5; 14 bases map to TRBD2. The CDR3 has 16 amino acids. The germline CDR1 and CDR2 sequences are GTSNPN and SVGIG (reference sequence). Trimming cost V 1 base and J 1 base; bases outside gene matches: 2. For the CDR3, the DNA is TGTGCCTGGAGTGAGGGGACTAGCGGGGGCCAAGAGACCCAGTACTTC. This sequence encodes CAWSEGTSGGQETQYF.

Comment on this clone: Other DNA sequences within the sample encode an identical CDR3. V and J are TRBV18 and TRBJ2-1; tentatively, D is TRBD2 (5 bases). Germline CDR1 and CDR2: KGHSH and LQKENI. The CDR3 extends over 12 amino acids. Deletions cut 0 bases from V and 8 bases from J, with 5 bases between. CDR3: CASSPPGDEQFF. CDR3 in DNA: TGTGCCAGCTCACCACCGGGAGATGAGCAGTTCTTC.

The chain recombines TRBV18 with TRBJ1-5, with 7 bases aligning to TRBD1. Germline V lookup: CDR1 KGHSH, CDR2 LQKENI. The CDR3 is made up of 15 amino acids. V dropped 3 bases and J dropped 4; count of bases not matched to a gene: 6. This chain's CDR3 is CASSPTGNSNQPQHF. DNA of the CDR3: TGTGCCAGCTCACCGACAGGGAATAGTAATCAGCCCCAGCATTTT.

The chain uses TRBV7-9 and TRBJ2-5, with D maybe TRBD2 (5 bases). Looked up from germline, CDR1 is SEHNR and CDR2 is FQNEAQ (reference sequence). The V gene lost 5 bases and the J gene lost 5 bases, with 15 bases spanning the gap. The CDR3 loop spans 14 amino acids. The CDR3 reads CASSRGGGGETQYF. The DNA for the CDR3 is TGTGCCAGCAGCCGCGGAGGCGGTGGCGAGACCCAGTACTTC.

This chain uses TRBV5-6 with TRBJ1-1; 7 bases map to TRBD1. The V gene end was trimmed by 4 bases and the J gene end by 13 bases; junction bases not matched to a gene: 13. Germline CDR1 is SGHDT and CDR2 is YYEEEE. The CDR3 has 13 residues. CDR3 DNA: TGTGCCAGCAGCGGGGAGGCCGGGACAGAGGGTTTCTTT. Encoded protein: CASSGEAGTEGFF.

This clone turned up a few times. The chain links TRBV28 to TRBJ1-3; perhaps TRBD1 as D (5 bases). The ends were cut back, 7 bases at V and 8 bases at J, with 18 bases in the middle. Germline loops: CDR1 MDHEN, CDR2 SYDVKM. The CDR3 sequence is 14 residues long. CDR3 nucleotide sequence: TGTGCCAGCACCTCAGCGGGGACCGAGTACACCATATATTTT. Translation: CASTSAGTEYTIYF.

The CDR3 DNA reads as TGTGCCAGCAGGGTTAGCGGACAAGAGACCCAGTACTTC. This translates into CASRVSGQETQYF. This chain joins TRBV7-9 and TRBJ2-5; possible D gene TRBD2, 6 bases. The germline V gene encodes CDR1 SEHNR and CDR2 FQNEAQ (reference sequence). This CDR3 region has 13 residues. V was trimmed by 6 bases and J by 2 bases, leaving 10 bases between them.

This clone was seen more than once but under ten times. This chain connects TRBV6-6 to TRBJ1-5; D gene unclear. The CDR3 runs 15 residues. Trimming took off 7 bases at V and 8 bases at J, with 21 bases between the two ends. Looked up from germline, CDR1 is MNHNY and CDR2 is SVGAGI (reference sequence). This CDR3 reads CASTESRTGTEPQHF. The CDR3 DNA sequence: TGTGCCAGCACCGAAAGTCGGACGGGTACCGAGCCCCAGCATTTT.

This chain connects TRBV9 to TRBJ1-6; D ambiguous. V gave up 0 bases and J gave up 0 bases, with 7 bases separating them. The germline V gene encodes CDR1 SGDLS and CDR2 YYNGEE. This CDR3 has 16 residues. The CDR3 DNA follows: TGTGCCAGCAGCGTAGACCCCAGCTCCTATAATTCACCCCTCCACTTT. Protein sequence: CASSVDPSSYNSPLHF.

This clone was counted a few times. V gene TRBV7-8 combines with J gene TRBJ2-7, with 8 bases fitting TRBD1. V was pared by 5 bases and J by 4 bases, with 7 bases of the junction left unmatched. CDR1 SGHVS and CDR2 FQNEAQ come from the germline V gene. This CDR3 has 14 residues. DNA of the CDR3: TGTGCCAGCAGCAAACGGACAGGGCGGTACGAGCAGTACTTC. Translation gives CASSKRTGRYEQYF.

This clone turned up a few times. CDR3 bases: TGTGCCATCAGTGATCCGGGGGCGACCCAGGAGACCCAGTACTTC. As protein: CAISDPGATQETQYF. The gene calls are TRBV10-3 and TRBJ2-5; D tentatively reads TRBD1 or TRBD2 (6 bases each). The V end was cut by 3 bases, the J end by 5 bases, with 16 bases between. Germline V gene lookup returns CDR1 ENHRY and CDR2 SYGVKD. CDR3 length: 15 amino acids.

This clone was detected only a few times. The chain employs TRBV30 and TRBJ2-7; D might be TRBD1 or TRBD2, each matching 6 bases. The CDR3 is made up of 14 amino acids. V was trimmed by 0 bases and J by 7 bases, leaving 16 bases between them. Germline loops: CDR1 GTSNPN, CDR2 SVGIG (reference sequence). CDR3 residues: CAWSVTGAAGEQYF. CDR3 DNA sequence: TGTGCCTGGAGTGTGACGGGGGCCGCGGGGGAGCAGTACTTC.

A few counts support this clone. This sequence joins TRBV7-6 and TRBJ1-1; D is uncertain. Deletions cut 1 base from V and 5 bases from J, with 14 bases between. The CDR3 is 15 amino acids. CDR1 and CDR2 (germline): SGHVS, FNYEAQ. The CDR3 coding sequence is TGTGCCAGCAGCTTAGAGGCAGCCCAAGGAACTGAAGCTTTCTTT. Its protein is CASSLEAAQGTEAFF.

This clone came up a few times. V is TRBV4-1 and J is TRBJ2-7, with D hard to call. Germline V gene data show CDR1 as MGHRA and CDR2 as YSYEKL. The CDR3 totals 12 residues. The V and J ends lost 3 bases and 3 bases respectively, with 6 bases between them. The CDR3: CASSHPDYEQYF. The CDR3, as DNA: TGCGCCAGCAGCCACCCTGACTACGAGCAGTACTTC.

The chain uses TRBV19 and TRBJ2-7, with D hard to call. V was pared by 3 bases and J by 3 bases, with 18 bases between. The germline V gene encodes CDR1 LNHDA and CDR2 SQIVND (reference sequence). The CDR3 spans 16 residues. CDR3 sequence reads: CASSIGSSTADYEQYF. CDR3 bases: TGTGCCAGTAGTATTGGCAGTTCAACGGCAGACTACGAGCAGTACTTC.

The chain links TRBV11-2 to TRBJ1-6, with 8 bases aligning to TRBD1. The CDR3 loop spans 16 amino acids. The trim removed 5 bases at V and 8 bases at J, leaving 11 bases unmatched. Germline CDR1 and CDR2: SGHAT and FQNNGV. The CDR3 DNA follows: TGTGCCAGCAGCCGGACACAGGACAGGGCTTATTCACCCCTCCACTTT. Translating it yields CASSRTQDRAYSPLHF.

This clone was seen more than once but under ten times. The chain has TRBV27 and TRBJ1-2, with a weak D call TRBD1 (6 bases). V was cut by 6 bases and J by 2 bases, with 22 bases left in between. Looked up from germline, CDR1 is MNHEY and CDR2 is SMNVEV (reference sequence). The CDR3 extends over 17 amino acids. The chain's CDR3 is CASRLKGDDRRNYGYTF. Here the CDR3 DNA reads TGTGCCAGCAGACTAAAAGGGGACGACAGGCGAAACTATGGCTACACCTTC.

This clone was counted a few times. V usage is TRBV6-1 and J usage is TRBJ2-7; D ambiguous. The CDR3 runs 13 residues. Germline V gives CDR1 MNHNS, CDR2 SASEGT. Between the trimmed V and J ends, which lost 8 bases and 0 bases, there was a span of 11 bases. The CDR3 DNA is TGTGCCAGCGAACTCTCTAGCTCCTACGAGCAGTACTTC. Amino acid sequence: CASELSSSYEQYF.

This chain connects TRBV2 to TRBJ1-5; D uncertain. Trimming left V 7 bases short and J 9 bases short, with 13 bases between. The CDR3 totals 12 residues. The germline CDR1 and CDR2 sequences are SNHLY and FYNNEI. The CDR3 nucleotides read TGTGCCAGCATTGGGCCCGCGGGGCCCCAGCATTTT. Its translation: CASIGPAGPQHF.